The 2 T cell receptor beta chains listed next were all sequenced from one sample in a study of PD-L1 blockade in urothelial cancer. Sample time point: pretreatment peripheral blood. The repertoire was sequenced with immunoSEQ multiplex PCR; TCRdb's copy has only in-frame clones and lacks some. The repertoire includes some 38,000 clones, around four fifths of them detected once, and around 15% sits in the top ten. The source was PBMCs, collected around atezolizumab (anti-PD-L1) treatment. The receptors here all came from an older man with urothelial cancer.

The CDR3 DNA is TGTGCCAGCAGTTCCTTTCGTTTTCAGGGGCTGCGGGCAGATACGCAGTATTTT. Its protein product is CASSSFRFQGLRADTQYF. The chain links TRBV27 to TRBJ2-3; tentatively, D is TRBD1 (6 bases). There are 18 residues in the CDR3. Germline lookup yields CDR1 MNHEY and CDR2 SMNVEV (reference sequence). V dropped 4 bases and J dropped 4 bases, with 24 bases sitting between them.

This clone was counted a single time. The gene calls are TRBV7-2 and TRBJ1-1, with D uncertain. CDR3 size: 13 residues. Trimming pared 0 bases from V and 3 bases from J, leaving 5 bases between. Germline V gives CDR1 SGHTA, CDR2 FQGNSA. The CDR3 nucleotides are TGTGCCAGCAGCTTAGCTCAGTACACTGAAGCTTTCTTT. It specifies CASSLAQYTEAFF.